The clone carrying this TCR beta chain was seen only a few times. CDR1 and CDR2 (germline): MNHEY, SMNVEV (reference sequence). This CDR3 spans 15 amino acids. Trimming removed 8 bases from V and 5 bases from J, with 19 bases in between. TCRdb reprocessed the 5' RACE reads with MiXCR, giving one entry per CDR3 protein. The sample contains 170,000 or so distinct CDR3 sequences, over 20% of which appear only once. The data were taken from a study of T-cell memory formation after mild COVID-19. This clonotype originated in an adult woman who had mild COVID-19 (a few samples of this study predate the infection). Cell type and time point are not known. Sequenced material: PBMCs or a T cell subset sorted from them (not recorded which). The rearrangement joins TRBV27 to TRBJ2-1; tentatively, D is TRBD2 (6 bases). DNA for the CDR3: TGTGCCAGCCGCTTGGCCGCCACGGGGGACAATGAGCAGTTCTTC. Translated, it gives CASRLAATGDNEQFF.